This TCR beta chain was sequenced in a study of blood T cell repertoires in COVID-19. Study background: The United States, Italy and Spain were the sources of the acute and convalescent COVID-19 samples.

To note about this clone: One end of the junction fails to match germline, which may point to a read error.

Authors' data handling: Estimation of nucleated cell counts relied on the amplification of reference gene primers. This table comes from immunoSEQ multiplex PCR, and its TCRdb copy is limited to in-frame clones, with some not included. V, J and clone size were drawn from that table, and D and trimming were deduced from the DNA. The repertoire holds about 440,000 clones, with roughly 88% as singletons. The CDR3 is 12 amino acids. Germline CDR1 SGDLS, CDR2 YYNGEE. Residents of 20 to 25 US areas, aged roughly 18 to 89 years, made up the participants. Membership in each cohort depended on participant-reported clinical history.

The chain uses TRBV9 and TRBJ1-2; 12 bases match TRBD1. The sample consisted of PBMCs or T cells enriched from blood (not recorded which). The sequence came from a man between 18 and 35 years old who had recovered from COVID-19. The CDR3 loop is CEGDRGLYGYTF. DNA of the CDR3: TGCGAAGGGGACAGGGGGCTCTATGGCTACACCTTC. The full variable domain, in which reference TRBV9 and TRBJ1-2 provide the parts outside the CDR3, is DSGVTQTPKHLITATGQRVTLRCSPRSGDLSVYWYQQSLDQGLQFLIQYYNGEERAKGNILERFSAQQFPDLHSELNLSSLELGDSALYFCEGDRGLYGYTFGSGTRLTVV.